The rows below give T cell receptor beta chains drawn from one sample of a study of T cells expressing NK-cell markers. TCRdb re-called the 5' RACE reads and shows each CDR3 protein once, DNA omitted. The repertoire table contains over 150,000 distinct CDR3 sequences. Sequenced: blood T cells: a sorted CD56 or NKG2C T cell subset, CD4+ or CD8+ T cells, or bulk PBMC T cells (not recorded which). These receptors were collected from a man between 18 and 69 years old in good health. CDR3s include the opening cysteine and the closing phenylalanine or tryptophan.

cdr3_aa: CTSSQELRGPPLSTDTQYF; v_call: TRBV1; j_call: TRBJ2-3
cdr3_aa: CAWSVLWTDIQYF; v_call: TRBV30; j_call: TRBJ2-4
cdr3_aa: CSAGDSTGLFRDTQYF; v_call: TRBV20-1; j_call: TRBJ2-3
cdr3_aa: CASSVDGAYEQYF; v_call: TRBV19; j_call: TRBJ2-7
cdr3_aa: CASSVRTAYEQYF; v_call: TRBV6-1; j_call: TRBJ2-7
cdr3_aa: CASSLGGGRGETQYF; v_call: TRBV5-1; j_call: TRBJ2-5
cdr3_aa: CSARVQAGSYEQYF; v_call: TRBV20-1; j_call: TRBJ2-7
cdr3_aa: CSAKSGTSNVIHQETQYF; v_call: TRBV20-1; j_call: TRBJ2-5
cdr3_aa: CASSLSGAWETQYF; v_call: TRBV5-1; j_call: TRBJ2-5
cdr3_aa: CATSVHDRAPKNTGELFF; v_call: TRBV24-1; j_call: TRBJ2-2
cdr3_aa: CASSTPTSGESTDTQYF; v_call: TRBV7-9; j_call: TRBJ2-3
cdr3_aa: CASSLDRAVSYNSPLHF; v_call: TRBV3-1; j_call: TRBJ1-6
cdr3_aa: CASSPEENNQPQHF; v_call: TRBV18; j_call: TRBJ1-5
cdr3_aa: CASSLGLAVSSYNEQFF; v_call: TRBV12-3/TRBV12-4; j_call: TRBJ2-1
cdr3_aa: CASEALNTGELFF; v_call: TRBV4-1; j_call: TRBJ2-2
cdr3_aa: CASSQSSDLTPYSSYNEQFF; v_call: TRBV3-1; j_call: TRBJ2-1
cdr3_aa: CASSLSSGPYSYEQYF; v_call: TRBV27; j_call: TRBJ2-7
cdr3_aa: CASSLPRGLNTGELFF; v_call: TRBV7-9; j_call: TRBJ2-2
cdr3_aa: CASSPGGNGYTF; v_call: TRBV5-6; j_call: TRBJ1-2
cdr3_aa: CASSLAVVGGETQYF; v_call: TRBV7-6; j_call: TRBJ2-5